This entry lists 30 T cell receptor beta chains sequenced from one sample in a study of control samples from healthy donors and cancer patients. Using immunoSEQ multiplex PCR, the repertoire was profiled, and TCRdb retains in-frame clones only, with some absent. The data hold about 160,000 clones, with 92% observed a single time. The specimen was blood. The source of these receptors is a woman aged 25-40 years in good health.

This clone was detected only once. The chain employs TRBV24-1 and TRBJ1-2; a weak D match, TRBD1 (5 bases). Per germline, CDR1 KGHDR and CDR2 SFDVKD. The ends were cut back, 11 bases at V and 6 bases at J, with 18 bases in the middle. The CDR3 totals 13 residues. CDR3 nucleotide sequence: TGTGCCAGTGAGGGGAGCCAGTCGGATGGCTACACCTTC. Protein product: CASEGSQSDGYTF.

This clone was detected once. V gene TRBV5-1 combines with J gene TRBJ1-1; D might be TRBD1 (5 bases). Trimming pared 2 bases from V and 5 bases from J, leaving 13 bases between. This CDR3 is 14 amino acids long. Germline lookup yields CDR1 SGHRS and CDR2 YFSETQ. The CDR3 here is CASSLQALGTEAFF. The CDR3 DNA follows: TGCGCCAGCAGCTTACAGGCCCTCGGGACTGAAGCTTTCTTT. Full variable domain (rest looked up from reference TRBV5-1 and TRBJ1-1): KAGVTQTPRYLIKTRGQQVTLSCSPISGHRSVSWYQQTPGQGLQFLFEYFSETQRNKGNFPGRFSGRQFSNSRSEMNVSTLELGDSALYLCASSLQALGTEAFFGQGTRLTVV.

The chain employs TRBV4-2 and TRBJ2-2; 8 positions match TRBD2. Germline-derived CDR1 and CDR2 are LGHNA and YNFKEQ. V gave up 4 bases and J gave up 1 base; unmatched junction bases: 5. CDR3 length: 16 residues. CDR3 nucleotide sequence: TGTGCCAGCAGCCTACGGACTAGCCGGAACACCGGGGAGCTGTTTTTT. Protein product: CASSLRTSRNTGELFF.

V usage is TRBV4-2 and J usage is TRBJ2-7; TRBD2 matches 13 bases. V lost 1 base to trimming and J lost 3 bases; unmatched junction nucleotides: 3. The CDR3 spans 16 residues. Per germline, CDR1 LGHNA and CDR2 YNFKEQ. The CDR3 region is CASSQGRLAGGYEQYF. DNA of the CDR3: TGTGCCAGCAGCCAAGGCCGACTAGCGGGAGGCTACGAGCAGTACTTC.

CDR3 sequence: CASTRTEGTGELFF. Here the CDR3 DNA reads TGCGCCAGCACAAGGACAGAGGGCACCGGGGAGCTGTTTTTT. The chain has TRBV5-1 and TRBJ2-2, with a tentative D call TRBD1 (6 bases). This CDR3 contains 14 residues. CDR1 and CDR2 (germline): SGHRS, YFSETQ. Trimming left V 6 bases short and J 4 bases short, with 13 bases between.

The genes are TRBV11-2 and TRBJ1-3; possibly TRBD1 for D (6 bases). V lost 2 bases and J lost 8, with 10 bases in between. Germline V gene lookup returns CDR1 SGHAT and CDR2 FQNNGV. This CDR3 comprises 13 residues. CDR3 DNA: TGTGCCAGCAGCTTAAGGGGGGCGGACACCATATATTTT. This gives the protein CASSLRGADTIYF.

J is TRBJ1-6 and V is TRBV9; D is unresolved. V lost 0 bases and J lost 6, with 7 bases in between. Germline V lookup: CDR1 SGDLS, CDR2 YYNGEE. This CDR3 is 14 amino acids long. Here the CDR3 DNA reads TGTGCCAGCAGCGTAGATGGCAGTAATTCACCCCTCCACTTT. This translates into CASSVDGSNSPLHF.

This chain joins TRBV3-1 (or the pseudogene TRBV3-2) and TRBJ2-2; D not resolved. The CDR3 sequence is 13 residues long. Trimming pared 4 bases from V and 5 bases from J, leaving 8 bases between. Per the germline V gene, CDR1 is LGHDT and CDR2 is YNNKEL (reference sequence). CDR3 in amino acids: CASSLRRTGELFF. The CDR3 nucleotides are TGTGCCAGCAGCCTCCGGCGTACCGGGGAGCTGTTTTTT.

This clone has only a few counts. DNA of the CDR3: TGTGCCAGTAGTATTATTCGGGGGCTGAACTACAATGAGCAGTTCTTC. It is translated as CASSIIRGLNYNEQFF. The rearrangement links TRBV19 to TRBJ2-1; D is tentatively TRBD1 or TRBD2 (6 bases each). The CDR3 extends over 16 amino acids. V was clipped by 3 bases and J by 3 bases, with 15 bases between them. CDR1 and CDR2 (germline): LNHDA, SQIVND (reference sequence).

V and J are TRBV2 and TRBJ2-1, with 8 bases identical to TRBD1. CDR3 length equals 19 residues. CDR1 is SNHLY, CDR2 FYNNEI, per germline. The V gene end was trimmed by 0 bases and the J gene end by 8 bases; junction bases not matched to a gene: 18. The CDR3 DNA follows: TGTGCCAGCAGTGAAGCGCCAGGGGGCCCCCGCGGGATGCTGGATGAGCAGTTCTTC. Translation: CASSEAPGGPRGMLDEQFF.

The chain employs TRBV15 and TRBJ2-1; 11 bases are a match to TRBD2. This CDR3 has 15 amino acids. Trimming took 4 bases from V and 7 from J; bases not matched to a gene: 6. Germline V gene data show CDR1 as LNHNV and CDR2 as YYDKDF (reference sequence). CDR3 coding DNA: TGTGCCACCAGCACTACTAGCGGGAGAACAAATGAGCAGTTCTTC. It specifies CATSTTSGRTNEQFF.

V and J are TRBV5-4 and TRBJ2-3; D not resolved. The germline V gene has CDR1 SGHNT and CDR2 YYREEE (reference sequence). There are 13 residues in the CDR3. V was cut by 4 bases and J by 4 bases, with 10 bases left in between. Written as DNA, the CDR3 is TGTGCCAGCAGCCCTAGTCTGCCAGATACGCAGTATTTT. This translates into CASSPSLPDTQYF.

The rearrangement links TRBV5-1 to TRBJ2-3; 9 bases fit TRBD2. The CDR3 is 16 amino acids. V lost 0 bases and J lost 2; bases outside the gene matches: 4. Germline V CDR1 and CDR2: SGHRS, YFSETQ. The CDR3 protein is CASSLALAGFTDTQYF. The CDR3 region has the DNA TGCGCCAGCAGCTTGGCCCTAGCGGGGTTCACAGATACGCAGTATTTT.

The chain is built from TRBV6-5 and TRBJ2-7; 9 nucleotides line up with TRBD1. This CDR3 is 13 amino acids long. The germline V gene has CDR1 MNHEY and CDR2 SVGAGI. J was trimmed by 4 bases and V by 6 bases; bases with no gene match: 4. The CDR3 DNA follows: TGTGCCAGCAGGCCCGGGACAGGGTACGAGCAGTACTTC. Translated, it gives CASRPGTGYEQYF.

The chain links TRBV30 to TRBJ1-1; D is uncertain. The CDR3 sequence is 14 residues long. V was shortened by 1 base and J by 0 bases, with 9 bases between the two germline ends. Germline lookup yields CDR1 GTSNPN and CDR2 SVGIG (reference sequence). The CDR3: CAWSGRVMNTEAFF. CDR3 DNA: TGTGCCTGGAGTGGACGGGTAATGAACACTGAAGCTTTCTTT.

The chain recombines TRBV6-4 with TRBJ1-6; 7 nucleotides line up with TRBD1. In germline, CDR1 is MRHNA, CDR2 SNTAGT. The length of the CDR3 is 17 residues. J was trimmed by 7 bases and V by 3 bases; bases with no gene match: 12. The CDR3: CASSEQHRSRGNSPLHF. Here the CDR3 DNA reads TGTGCCAGCAGTGAACAACACAGGTCCAGGGGGAATTCACCCCTCCACTTT.

This chain uses TRBV5-4 with TRBJ2-7; TRBD1 agrees at 8 bases. This CDR3 region has 14 residues. V was pared by 4 bases and J by 1 base, with 4 bases of the junction left unmatched. Germline V gene lookup returns CDR1 SGHNT and CDR2 YYREEE (reference sequence). Here the CDR3 DNA reads TGTGCCAGCAGCCTGGACAGGGATTCCTACGAGCAGTACTTC. Its translation: CASSLDRDSYEQYF.

This chain links TRBV12-5 with TRBJ2-1, with 7 bases aligning to TRBD2. Germline V gives CDR1 LGHNT, CDR2 FRNRAP. This CDR3 has 17 residues. Germline trimming cut 0 bases from V and 7 bases from J; bases unmatched to any gene: 12. CDR3 residues: CASGLVPGPRGGNEQFF. The CDR3 nucleotides read TGTGCTAGTGGTTTGGTACCGGGACCCCGGGGAGGGAATGAGCAGTTCTTC.

This chain connects TRBV7-2 to TRBJ2-7; 9 bases align to TRBD2. This CDR3 spans 16 amino acids. Germline CDR1 SGHTA, CDR2 FQGNSA. Trimming cost V 2 bases and J 3 bases; bases outside gene matches: 8. Here the CDR3 reads CASSLNVAGGLYEQYF. Here the CDR3 DNA reads TGTGCCAGCAGCTTAAATGTGGCGGGAGGGCTCTACGAGCAGTACTTC.

The chain recombines TRBV28 with TRBJ2-7; 7 bases line up with TRBD1. Germline V gives CDR1 MDHEN, CDR2 SYDVKM. The CDR3 loop spans 16 amino acids. J lost 6 bases, V lost 4 bases, and 15 bases had no gene match. This CDR3 is CASSSNRGPSPSEQYF. The CDR3 nucleotides read TGTGCCAGCAGTTCCAACAGGGGTCCCTCCCCTAGCGAGCAGTACTTC.

This chain connects TRBV9 to TRBJ2-1; D assignment may be TRBD1 or TRBD2 (6 bases each). The CDR3 has 20 amino acids. V was pared by 7 bases and J by 0 bases, with 29 bases between. Per the germline V gene, CDR1 is SGDLS and CDR2 is YYNGEE. The CDR3 nucleotides are TGTGCCAGCCGCCACAGGGCGGGGAGAGGACATCCGAGCTCCTACAATGAGCAGTTCTTC. Translated: CASRHRAGRGHPSSYNEQFF.

The count of this clone is one. This chain links TRBV6-5 with TRBJ2-1; a weak D match, TRBD1 (6 bases). Trimming removed 5 bases at V and 5 bases at J, with 10 bases between. The germline CDR1 and CDR2 sequences are MNHEY and SVGAGI. This CDR3 spans 13 amino acids. CDR3 in DNA: TGTGCCAGCAGTCTGGCAGGGGACAATGAGCAGTTCTTC. Protein sequence: CASSLAGDNEQFF.

Remarks on this clone: This specimen includes other DNA sequences encoding the same CDR3. This chain links TRBV27 with TRBJ2-1; 9 nucleotides agree with TRBD2. The CDR3 has 15 amino acids. V was clipped by 2 bases and J by 4 bases; unmatched bases: 3. CDR1 and CDR2 (germline): MNHEY, SMNVEV (reference sequence). This CDR3 is CASSLTSGPYNEQFF. Here the CDR3 DNA reads TGTGCCAGCAGTTTAACTAGCGGGCCTTACAATGAGCAGTTCTTC.

This clone was recorded only once. The rearrangement joins TRBV7-3 to TRBJ2-3, with a possible D match to TRBD2 (6 bases). Trimming removed 5 bases at V and 0 bases at J, with 9 bases between. CDR1 and CDR2 from the germline V gene are SGHTA and FQGTGA. This CDR3 has 14 residues. The CDR3 spells CASSRGTSTDTQYF. The CDR3 nucleotides are TGTGCCAGCAGCCGTGGGACTAGCACAGATACGCAGTATTTT.

The chain has TRBV5-1 and TRBJ1-6; D unclear. The CDR3 spans 14 residues. Per germline, CDR1 SGHRS and CDR2 YFSETQ. The germline V and J ends were trimmed by 0 bases and 3 bases, with 4 bases remaining between them. CDR3 DNA: TGCGCCAGCAGCTTGGTCAGCTATAATTCACCCCTCCACTTT. It encodes CASSLVSYNSPLHF.

The chain uses TRBV6-5 and TRBJ2-2; D unclear. Deletions cut 5 bases from V and 5 bases from J, with 9 bases between. CDR3 length: 13 amino acids. Germline V gene sequence: CDR1 MNHEY, CDR2 SVGAGI. CDR3 DNA sequence: TGTGCCAGCAGTCAAAAGGCTACCGGGGAGCTGTTTTTT. Translated: CASSQKATGELFF.

This chain uses TRBV4-3 with TRBJ2-3; D possibly corresponds to TRBD2 (5 bases). The CDR3 is 16 amino acids. Germline V gives CDR1 LGHNA, CDR2 YSLEER. Trimming took 1 base from V and 1 from J, leaving 12 bases between them. The CDR3 region is CASSQGSGLGTDTQYF. The CDR3 nucleotides are TGCGCCAGCAGCCAAGGATCTGGACTCGGCACAGATACGCAGTATTTT.

The rearrangement links TRBV10-3 to TRBJ2-7; the D gene is possibly TRBD1 (6 bases). The CDR3 sequence is 16 residues long. V dropped 2 bases and J dropped 5 bases, with 19 bases sitting between them. The germline CDR1 and CDR2 sequences are ENHRY and SYGVKD. The CDR3 spells CAISEPSGALGDEQYF. Here the CDR3 DNA reads TGTGCCATCAGTGAGCCGTCAGGGGCCTTGGGGGACGAGCAGTACTTC.

This clone was counted only a few times. The rearrangement uses TRBV7-2 and TRBJ1-1; D might be TRBD1 (6 bases). The germline CDR1 and CDR2 sequences are SGHTA and FQGNSA. This CDR3 has 17 residues. V lost 5 bases and J 2 bases, leaving 21 bases between the germline ends. DNA of the CDR3: TGTGCCAGCAGCGCAGTATGGGCCAAACAGGGAAACACTGAAGCTTTCTTT. Residues: CASSAVWAKQGNTEAFF.

The chain employs TRBV7-9 and TRBJ2-1; D possibly corresponds to TRBD1 (6 bases). This CDR3 is built from 15 residues. Germline assignment: CDR1 SEHNR and CDR2 FQNEAQ (reference sequence). V gave up 1 base and J gave up 5 bases, with 12 bases separating them. The CDR3 region has the DNA TGTGCCAGCAGCTTAGTTGGGACACCCAACAATGAGCAGTTCTTC. This gives the protein CASSLVGTPNNEQFF.